Listed below are T cell receptor beta chains from one sample, sequenced in a study of early T cells in non-severe SARS-CoV-2 infection. Via MiXCR, TCRdb re-called the 5' RACE reads, giving one row per CDR3 protein. The sample gives about 61,000 distinct CDR3 sequences, around 11% of which show up once; more than 0.9% is in the top ten. The sample was whole blood, taken at baseline. These receptors all stem from an adult who was a healthcare worker with PCR-confirmed SARS-CoV-2 infection or an uninfected control (not recorded which). The donor label of this sample is uncertain. CDR3s include the opening cysteine and the closing phenylalanine or tryptophan. A D gene is named only where the DNA matches it firmly. Some rows have no size entry. The others give once, few or many, or a class for an expanded clone.

j_gene: TRBJ2-1
v_gene: TRBV12-3/TRBV12-4
d_gene: .
len: 12
abundance: .
CDR3aa: CASTEGGGEQFF
CDR3nt: TGTGCCAGCACCGAGGGTGGGGGTGAGCAGTTCTTC

j_gene: TRBJ2-5
v_gene: TRBV2
d_gene: .
len: 15
abundance: .
CDR3aa: CASSETGMVVETQYF
CDR3nt: TGTGCCAGCAGTGAAACAGGGATGGTTGTAGAGACCCAGTACTTC

j_gene: TRBJ2-5
v_gene: TRBV11-2
d_gene: .
len: 11
abundance: .
CDR3aa: CASRQKETQYF
CDR3nt: TGTGCCAGCCGACAGAAAGAGACCCAGTACTTC

j_gene: TRBJ2-5
v_gene: TRBV20-1
d_gene: .
len: 14
abundance: few
CDR3aa: CSAGGGALQETQYF
CDR3nt: TGCAGTGCTGGAGGAGGGGCCTTACAAGAGACCCAGTACTTC

j_gene: TRBJ1-4
v_gene: TRBV6-5
d_gene: TRBD1
len: 16
abundance: many
CDR3aa: CASSYLRTGVDEKLFF
CDR3nt: TGTGCCAGCAGTTACCTCCGGACAGGGGTGGATGAAAAACTGTTTTTT

j_gene: TRBJ1-2
v_gene: TRBV6-1
d_gene: .
len: 14
abundance: .
CDR3aa: CASSEEIANYGYTF
CDR3nt: TGTGCCAGCAGTGAAGAGATAGCTAACTATGGCTACACCTTC

j_gene: TRBJ1-1
v_gene: TRBV20-1
d_gene: .
len: 16
abundance: .
CDR3aa: CSSSTGPSGLNTEAFF
CDR3nt: TGCAGTTCCTCGACTGGGCCCTCGGGCCTCAACACTGAAGCTTTCTTT

j_gene: TRBJ1-6
v_gene: TRBV14
d_gene: .
len: 19
abundance: many
CDR3aa: CASSSSPQGMSSYNSPLHF
CDR3nt: TGTGCCAGCAGCTCATCTCCGCAGGGGATGAGCTCCTATAATTCACCCCTCCACTTT

j_gene: TRBJ2-2
v_gene: TRBV10-1
d_gene: .
len: 14
abundance: .
CDR3aa: CASSIQRETGELLF
CDR3nt: TGCGCCAGCAGTATACAAAGAGAGACCGGGGAGCTGCTTTTT

j_gene: TRBJ1-1
v_gene: TRBV7-9
d_gene: TRBD1
len: 15
abundance: many
CDR3aa: CASSPGQGAHTEAFF
CDR3nt: TGTGCCAGCAGCCCTGGACAGGGGGCCCACACTGAAGCTTTCTTT

j_gene: TRBJ1-4
v_gene: TRBV20-1
d_gene: .
len: 14
abundance: few
CDR3aa: CSPVQGPTNEKLFF
CDR3nt: TGCAGTCCCGTACAGGGTCCGACTAATGAAAAACTGTTTTTT

j_gene: TRBJ2-2
v_gene: TRBV2
d_gene: TRBD1
len: 17
abundance: .
CDR3aa: CASSEPNRGANTGELFF
CDR3nt: TGTGCCAGCAGTGAACCAAACAGGGGGGCGAACACCGGGGAGCTGTTTTTT

j_gene: TRBJ2-1
v_gene: TRBV3-1
d_gene: TRBD2
len: 16
abundance: .
CDR3aa: CASSPLAGGSYNEQFF
CDR3nt: TGTGCCAGCAGCCCGCTAGCGGGGGGCTCCTACAATGAGCAGTTCTTC

j_gene: TRBJ2-3
v_gene: TRBV5-1
d_gene: .
len: 17
abundance: few
CDR3aa: CASSRGAAESITDTQYF
CDR3nt: TGCGCCAGCAGCCGGGGCGCGGCAGAATCGATCACAGATACGCAGTATTTT

j_gene: TRBJ1-3
v_gene: TRBV27
d_gene: .
len: 15
abundance: many
CDR3aa: CASSLSGSSGNTIYF
CDR3nt: TGTGCCAGCAGTTTATCGGGATCCTCTGGAAACACCATATATTTT

j_gene: TRBJ2-5
v_gene: TRBV20-1
d_gene: .
len: 15
abundance: .
CDR3aa: CSARDTARYQETQYF
CDR3nt: TGCAGTGCTAGAGATACAGCGAGGTACCAAGAGACCCAGTACTTC

j_gene: TRBJ2-5
v_gene: TRBV2
d_gene: TRBD2
len: 17
abundance: few
CDR3aa: CASRGLAGAKYQETQYF
CDR3nt: TGTGCCAGCAGAGGACTAGCGGGGGCCAAGTACCAAGAGACCCAGTACTTC

j_gene: TRBJ2-5
v_gene: TRBV5-6
d_gene: .
len: 13
abundance: few
CDR3aa: CASRSSSLETQYF
CDR3nt: TGTGCCAGCAGGTCGTCCTCCTTGGAGACCCAGTACTTC

j_gene: TRBJ2-3
v_gene: TRBV10-3
d_gene: TRBD2
len: 15
abundance: few
CDR3aa: CAISDPGGAADTQYF
CDR3nt: TGTGCCATCAGTGACCCCGGGGGGGCGGCAGATACGCAGTATTTT

j_gene: TRBJ1-1
v_gene: TRBV19
d_gene: .
len: 14
abundance: many
CDR3aa: CASSNPGGNTEAFF
CDR3nt: TGTGCCAGTAGTAATCCCGGGGGGAACACTGAAGCTTTCTTT

j_gene: TRBJ1-1
v_gene: TRBV18
d_gene: .
len: 16
abundance: .
CDR3aa: CASSPPRDGMNTEAFF
CDR3nt: TGTGCCAGCTCACCCCCAAGGGACGGCATGAACACTGAAGCTTTCTTT

j_gene: TRBJ2-5
v_gene: TRBV27
d_gene: TRBD1
len: 15
abundance: .
CDR3aa: CASSLSHRGQETQYF
CDR3nt: TGTGCCAGCAGTTTATCGCACAGGGGGCAAGAGACCCAGTACTTC

j_gene: TRBJ2-1
v_gene: TRBV3-1
d_gene: .
len: 15
abundance: .
CDR3aa: CASSQDNLGHNEQFF
CDR3nt: TGTGCCAGCAGCCAAGACAATCTAGGGCACAATGAGCAGTTCTTC

j_gene: TRBJ2-3
v_gene: TRBV7-2
d_gene: .
len: 17
abundance: few
CDR3aa: CASSLELGRGGTDTQYF
CDR3nt: TGTGCCAGCAGCTTAGAGTTGGGCAGGGGTGGCACAGATACGCAGTATTTT

j_gene: TRBJ2-5
v_gene: TRBV7-3
d_gene: .
len: 14
abundance: few
CDR3aa: CASSSTPNQETQYF
CDR3nt: TGTGCCAGCAGCTCCACCCCTAACCAAGAGACCCAGTACTTC

j_gene: TRBJ2-1
v_gene: TRBV20-1
d_gene: TRBD2
len: 14
abundance: few
CDR3aa: CSVKTGGANNEQFF
CDR3nt: TGCAGTGTTAAGACCGGGGGGGCGAACAATGAGCAGTTCTTC

j_gene: TRBJ1-2
v_gene: TRBV7-2
d_gene: .
len: 13
abundance: few
CDR3aa: CASSQEGLSGYTF
CDR3nt: TGTGCCAGCAGCCAGGAGGGGTTGAGTGGCTACACCTTC

j_gene: TRBJ2-5
v_gene: TRBV5-6
d_gene: .
len: 15
abundance: few
CDR3aa: CASSLASGAPETQYF
CDR3nt: TGTGCCAGCAGCTTGGCCTCGGGGGCCCCGGAGACCCAGTACTTC

j_gene: TRBJ2-1
v_gene: TRBV10-1
d_gene: TRBD2
len: 15
abundance: few
CDR3aa: CASSGLGTSGNEQFF
CDR3nt: TGCGCCAGCAGTGGATTGGGGACTAGCGGCAATGAGCAGTTCTTC

j_gene: TRBJ1-5
v_gene: TRBV2
d_gene: .
len: 12
abundance: .
CDR3aa: CASSEDGQPQHF
CDR3nt: TGTGCCAGCAGTGAAGACGGTCAGCCCCAGCATTTT

j_gene: TRBJ2-1
v_gene: TRBV4-2
d_gene: .
len: 15
abundance: .
CDR3aa: CASSQEGTVYNEQFF
CDR3nt: TGTGCCAGCAGCCAAGAAGGGACCGTTTACAATGAGCAGTTCTTC

j_gene: TRBJ2-5
v_gene: TRBV3-1
d_gene: .
len: 14
abundance: .
CDR3aa: CASSQGAYQETQYF
CDR3nt: TGTGCCAGCAGCCAAGGAGCGTACCAAGAGACCCAGTACTTC

j_gene: TRBJ2-5
v_gene: TRBV3-1
d_gene: .
len: 15
abundance: few
CDR3aa: CASSQVGLALGTQYF
CDR3nt: TGTGCCAGCAGCCAAGTGGGCCTAGCCCTCGGGACCCAGTACTTC

j_gene: TRBJ2-2
v_gene: TRBV2
d_gene: .
len: 14
abundance: .
CDR3aa: CASSSDSNTGELFF
CDR3nt: TGTGCCAGCAGTTCCGACAGCAACACCGGGGAGCTGTTTTTT

j_gene: TRBJ2-2
v_gene: TRBV19
d_gene: .
len: 15
abundance: few
CDR3aa: CASSIIGLNTGELFF
CDR3nt: TGTGCCAGTAGTATAATAGGGCTGAACACCGGGGAGCTGTTTTTT

j_gene: TRBJ1-4
v_gene: TRBV29-1
d_gene: .
len: 15
abundance: few
CDR3aa: CSVELLQATNEKLFF
CDR3nt: TGCAGCGTTGAACTTTTGCAGGCAACTAATGAAAAACTGTTTTTT

j_gene: TRBJ2-3
v_gene: TRBV12-3/TRBV12-4
d_gene: TRBD1
len: 14
abundance: many
CDR3aa: CASRRGQAPDTQYF
CDR3nt: TGTGCCAGCAGACGCGGACAGGCCCCAGATACGCAGTATTTT

j_gene: TRBJ2-1
v_gene: TRBV6-2/TRBV6-3
d_gene: TRBD2
len: 15
abundance: many
CDR3aa: CASSFGSGGANEQFF
CDR3nt: TGTGCCAGCAGCTTCGGGAGCGGGGGGGCGAATGAGCAGTTCTTC

j_gene: TRBJ1-2
v_gene: TRBV6-2/TRBV6-3
d_gene: TRBD1
len: 15
abundance: many
CDR3aa: CASSYQGAVNYGYTF
CDR3nt: TGTGCCAGCAGTTACCAGGGGGCGGTCAACTATGGCTACACCTTC

j_gene: TRBJ2-2
v_gene: TRBV19
d_gene: .
len: 15
abundance: .
CDR3aa: CASSVRTANTGELFF
CDR3nt: TGTGCCAGTAGTGTCCGGACAGCGAACACCGGGGAGCTGTTTTTT

j_gene: TRBJ1-2
v_gene: TRBV20-1
d_gene: TRBD1
len: 14
abundance: .
CDR3aa: CSARSTGTGYGYTF
CDR3nt: TGCAGTGCTAGATCGACAGGGACGGGCTATGGCTACACCTTC

j_gene: TRBJ2-4
v_gene: TRBV7-8
d_gene: TRBD2
len: 17
abundance: .
CDR3aa: CASSISSGGEVKNIQYF
CDR3nt: TGTGCCAGCAGCATAAGTAGCGGGGGGGAAGTCAAAAACATTCAGTACTTC

j_gene: TRBJ2-1
v_gene: TRBV5-5
d_gene: TRBD1
len: 13
abundance: .
CDR3aa: CASSEDRAAEQFF
CDR3nt: TGTGCCAGCAGCGAGGACAGGGCTGCTGAGCAGTTCTTC

j_gene: TRBJ2-3
v_gene: TRBV20-1
d_gene: .
len: 16
abundance: .
CDR3aa: CSARGNRNARTDTQYF
CDR3nt: TGCAGTGCTAGGGGGAACAGGAACGCACGCACAGATACGCAGTATTTT

j_gene: TRBJ1-1
v_gene: TRBV20-1
d_gene: .
len: 13
abundance: few
CDR3aa: CSAFYGGYTEAFF
CDR3nt: TGCAGTGCTTTTTACGGGGGGTACACTGAAGCTTTCTTT

j_gene: TRBJ1-2
v_gene: TRBV20-1
d_gene: TRBD1
len: 12
abundance: few
CDR3aa: CSATRTGDGYTF
CDR3nt: TGCAGTGCTACCCGGACAGGGGATGGCTACACCTTC

j_gene: TRBJ2-2
v_gene: TRBV2
d_gene: TRBD2
len: 16
abundance: .
CDR3aa: CASSAPIAGATGELFF
CDR3nt: TGTGCCAGCAGTGCCCCTATAGCGGGGGCCACCGGGGAGCTGTTTTTT

j_gene: TRBJ1-4
v_gene: TRBV5-1
d_gene: .
len: 16
abundance: .
CDR3aa: CASSNTGDPTNEKLFF
CDR3nt: TGCGCCAGCAGCAACACGGGAGACCCAACTAATGAAAAACTGTTTTTT

j_gene: TRBJ2-2
v_gene: TRBV4-1
d_gene: .
len: 17
abundance: .
CDR3aa: CASSQEHSGVNTGELFF
CDR3nt: TGCGCCAGCAGCCAAGAACATTCAGGGGTTAACACCGGGGAGCTGTTTTTT

j_gene: TRBJ1-1
v_gene: TRBV10-3
d_gene: .
len: 16
abundance: .
CDR3aa: CAINQEPRRPNTEAFF
CDR3nt: TGTGCCATCAACCAAGAACCGAGAAGACCGAACACTGAAGCTTTCTTT

j_gene: TRBJ2-1
v_gene: TRBV7-2
d_gene: .
len: 13
abundance: few
CDR3aa: CASSLVRRNEQFF
CDR3nt: TGTGCCAGCAGCTTAGTCAGGAGGAATGAGCAGTTCTTC

j_gene: TRBJ2-2
v_gene: TRBV24-1
d_gene: TRBD1
len: 16
abundance: many
CDR3aa: CATSDRDRGNTGELFF
CDR3nt: TGTGCCACCAGTGACCGGGACAGGGGGAACACCGGGGAGCTGTTTTTT